Below, 16 T cell receptor beta chains from the same sample are listed, as sequenced in a study of cytomegalovirus exposure and HLA in healthy donors. 13 Jbeta primers and 60 Vbeta primers were used for the PCR. Clones were read by immunoSEQ multiplex PCR, and TCRdb kept only the in-frame ones, dropping some. The sample records some 160,000 clones, approximately 76% being singletons. Specimen: PBMCs. The origin of the receptors is a woman under 30 in good health and CMV-seropositive.

In this sample, this clone turned up a few times. V usage is TRBV5-1 and J usage is TRBJ1-2; 9 bases match TRBD1. Germline V gene sequence: CDR1 SGHRS, CDR2 YFSETQ. J lost 5 bases, V lost 3 bases, and 5 bases had no gene match. The CDR3 is 14 residues long. This CDR3 is CASSSLGQGYGYTF. In DNA, the CDR3 is TGCGCCAGCAGCTCCCTGGGACAGGGTTATGGCTACACCTTC.

This clone was seen once. The rearrangement uses TRBV5-1 and TRBJ1-2; weak D call: TRBD1 (5 bases). The CDR3 runs to 16 residues. Trimming removed 0 bases at V and 4 bases at J, with 16 bases between. CDR1 is SGHRS, CDR2 YFSETQ, per germline. The CDR3 reads CASSLGPGGTSYGYTF. The CDR3 region has the DNA TGCGCCAGCAGCTTGGGGCCCGGGGGGACGAGCTATGGCTACACCTTC.

The CDR3 sequence is CASSGPTIVGSPLHF. DNA for the CDR3: TGTGCCAGCAGTGGACCTACCATCGTGGGCTCACCCCTCCACTTT. The V gene is TRBV2, the J gene TRBJ1-6; D gene ambiguous. CDR3 size: 15 residues. CDR1 is SNHLY, CDR2 FYNNEI, per germline. V lost 4 bases, J lost 10 bases, and 17 bases lay in between.

This clone turned up a few times. The CDR3 is CASSGGQGGQETQYF. CDR3 in DNA: TGTGCCAGCAGCGGGGGACAGGGTGGCCAAGAGACCCAGTACTTC. The genes are TRBV5-6 and TRBJ2-5, with 9 positions matching TRBD1. With V trimmed by 4 bases and J by 1 base, 5 bases remained unmatched. Germline V gene data show CDR1 as SGHDT and CDR2 as YYEEEE. This CDR3 is 15 amino acids long.

In its sample, this clone was seen a few times. The gene calls are TRBV11-2 and TRBJ2-5, with 8 nucleotides matching TRBD2. The CDR3 spans 16 residues. Germline V gene sequence: CDR1 SGHAT, CDR2 FQNNGV. V shed 11 bases, J shed 4 bases, and the junction held 18 bases outside the gene matches. The DNA of the CDR3 is TGTGCCTCCTCAGTTAGCGGGGTCTCCAGGGGAGAGACCCAGTACTTC. Translated: CASSVSGVSRGETQYF.

The CDR3 loop reads CASSALAGGYEQYF. The CDR3 DNA sequence: TGTGCCAGCAGCGCGCTAGCGGGGGGTTACGAGCAGTACTTC. The rearrangement links TRBV9 to TRBJ2-7; 11 bases are shared with TRBD2. The CDR3 runs to 14 residues. CDR1 and CDR2 from the germline V gene are SGDLS and YYNGEE. Trimming at V came to 3 bases and at J to 4 bases, leaving 3 bases not matched to a gene.

About this clone: In the same sample, other DNA sequences code for this CDR3. V usage is TRBV4-3 and J usage is TRBJ2-1, with TRBD2 identical over 14 bases. The CDR3 loop spans 16 amino acids. Losses at the gene ends were 3 bases for V and 2 bases for J; bases not matched to a gene: 0. Germline V gives CDR1 LGHNA, CDR2 YSLEER. Here the CDR3 reads CASSQGLAGAYNEQFF. In DNA form, the CDR3 reads TGCGCCAGCAGCCAGGGACTAGCGGGGGCCTACAATGAGCAGTTCTTC.

This rearrangement joins TRBV4-3 to TRBJ1-2; D is perhaps TRBD1 (5 bases). The CDR3 length is 14 residues. V was pared by 0 bases and J by 7 bases, with 12 bases between. In germline, CDR1 is LGHNA, CDR2 YSLEER. CDR3 nucleotide sequence: TGCGCCAGCAGCCAAGATCACCTCGGGGGTGGCTACACCTTC. It specifies CASSQDHLGGGYTF.

The chain couples TRBV11-3 to TRBJ1-3; D gene ambiguous. V was pared by 3 bases and J by 0 bases, with 12 bases between. CDR1 is SGHNT and CDR2 is YENEEA in the germline V gene. The CDR3 length is 16 residues. The CDR3 spells CASSLGSSVSGNTIYF. The DNA for the CDR3 is TGTGCCAGCAGCTTGGGCAGTTCGGTCTCTGGAAACACCATATATTTT.

CDR3 sequence: CASSLFVGGPYNEQFF. In DNA, the CDR3 is TGTGCCAGCAGCTTATTCGTGGGGGGGCCCTACAATGAGCAGTTCTTC. The chain links TRBV11-2 to TRBJ2-1, with D possibly matching TRBD2 (7 bases). Trimming pared 2 bases from V and 2 bases from J, leaving 13 bases between. This CDR3 is 16 amino acids long. Germline V gives CDR1 SGHAT, CDR2 FQNNGV.

The chain couples TRBV19 to TRBJ1-4; 8 bases align to TRBD1. The CDR3 totals 16 residues. With V trimmed by 5 bases and J by 0 bases, 5 bases remained unmatched. From germline, CDR1 is LNHDA and CDR2 SQIVND (reference sequence). The CDR3, as DNA: TGTGCCAGTAGTCGGGACAGGAGCGCAACTAATGAAAAACTGTTTTTT. Translation: CASSRDRSATNEKLFF.

V gene TRBV20-1 combines with J gene TRBJ1-1; D unresolved. V was cut by 5 bases and J by 3 bases, with 7 bases left in between. The germline V gene encodes CDR1 DFQATT and CDR2 SNEGSKA (reference sequence). This CDR3 region has 11 residues. In DNA, the CDR3 is TGCAGTGCTCCTCGGGACACTGAAGCTTTCTTT. Translating it yields CSAPRDTEAFF.

V usage is TRBV5-6 and J usage is TRBJ1-4, with a tentative D call TRBD1 (6 bases). The CDR3 is made up of 13 amino acids. V lost 4 bases and J 7 bases, leaving 11 bases between the germline ends. Germline CDR1 is SGHDT and CDR2 is YYEEEE. The CDR3 reads CASSRWTAEKLFF. CDR3 nucleotide sequence: TGTGCCAGCAGCCGTTGGACAGCTGAAAAACTGTTTTTT.

The genes are TRBV5-5 and TRBJ2-3; D is unresolved. CDR1 SGHKS and CDR2 YYEKEE come from the germline V gene (reference sequence). Trimming left V 3 bases short and J 2 bases short, with 10 bases between. The CDR3 contains 14 residues. CDR3: CASSSPLITDTQYF. In DNA form, the CDR3 reads TGTGCCAGCAGCTCCCCTCTTATCACAGATACGCAGTATTTT.

This chain uses TRBV30 with TRBJ2-5; TRBD2 aligns across 7 bases. In germline, CDR1 is GTSNPN, CDR2 SVGIG (reference sequence). J lost 1 base, V lost 2 bases, and 4 bases had no gene match. CDR3 size: 14 residues. CDR3 residues: CAWSSGVFQETQYF. The CDR3, as DNA: TGTGCCTGGAGTAGCGGGGTCTTCCAAGAGACCCAGTACTTC.

The chain uses TRBV14 and TRBJ2-1, with 7 bases fitting TRBD1. J was trimmed by 0 bases and V by 4 bases; bases with no gene match: 6. Germline V lookup: CDR1 SGHDN, CDR2 FVKESK. This CDR3 has 16 amino acids. DNA of the CDR3: TGTGCCAGCAGCCTAGGGGGCCCGAGCTCCTACAATGAGCAGTTCTTC. Translation gives CASSLGGPSSYNEQFF.